This is a list of T cell receptor beta chains from one sample in a study of blood T cell repertoires in COVID-19. TCRdb's copy holds only in-frame clones and misses some; the assay was immunoSEQ multiplex PCR. The sample has around 110,000 clones, just under 85% seen once; the top ten hold around 7.5%. The source material was peripheral blood. These receptors were collected from a man between 65 and 79 years old with active or convalescent COVID-19. CDR3s include the opening cysteine and the closing phenylalanine or tryptophan. D genes are given only for firm matches. Size values are once, few and many counts, or a class for expanded clones, and some rows have none.

D gene: -
J gene: TRBJ1-1
V gene: TRBV28
clone size: few
CDR3 protein: CATQSGQWNTEAFF
CDR3 DNA: TGTGCAACCCAATCCGGACAGTGGAACACTGAAGCTTTCTTT

D gene: TRBD1
J gene: TRBJ1-2
V gene: TRBV29-1
clone size: -
CDR3 protein: CSVRQGAYGYTF
CDR3 DNA: TGCAGCGTCCGCCAGGGGGCCTATGGCTACACCTTC

D gene: -
J gene: TRBJ1-1
V gene: TRBV5-1
clone size: -
CDR3 protein: CASSLENRGVDTEAFF
CDR3 DNA: TGCGCCAGCAGCTTGGAAAATCGGGGAGTTGACACTGAAGCTTTCTTT

D gene: TRBD1
J gene: TRBJ1-5
V gene: TRBV6-2/TRBV6-3
clone size: -
CDR3 protein: CASSRTGGAQPQHF
CDR3 DNA: TGTGCCAGCAGTAGGACAGGTGGAGCTCAGCCCCAGCATTTT

D gene: -
J gene: TRBJ1-2
V gene: TRBV3-1/TRBV3-2
clone size: -
CDR3 protein: CASSQDSNYGYTF
CDR3 DNA: TGTGCCAGCAGCCAAGACAGTAACTATGGCTACACCTTC

D gene: -
J gene: TRBJ1-3
V gene: TRBV19
clone size: -
CDR3 protein: CASSHPRGGSGNTIYF
CDR3 DNA: TGTGCCAGTAGTCACCCGCGGGGGGGCTCTGGAAACACCATATATTTT

D gene: -
J gene: TRBJ1-1
V gene: TRBV5-1
clone size: once
CDR3 protein: CASSLGGNRANTEAFF
CDR3 DNA: TGCGCCAGCAGCTTGGGAGGGAATCGGGCGAACACTGAAGCTTTCTTT

D gene: TRBD1
J gene: TRBJ1-4
V gene: TRBV7-9
clone size: once
CDR3 protein: CASSLEGQGEEKLFF
CDR3 DNA: TGTGCCAGCAGCTTAGAGGGACAGGGTGAGGAAAAACTGTTTTTT

D gene: -
J gene: TRBJ1-2
V gene: TRBV14
clone size: -
CDR3 protein: CASSKNPGDGYTF
CDR3 DNA: TGTGCCAGCAGCAAAAATCCAGGGGATGGCTACACCTTC

D gene: -
J gene: TRBJ2-2
V gene: TRBV4-3
clone size: -
CDR3 protein: CASSQDYRNTGELFF
CDR3 DNA: TGCGCCAGCAGCCAAGATTACAGGAACACCGGGGAGCTGTTTTTT

D gene: -
J gene: TRBJ1-1
V gene: TRBV19
clone size: -
CDR3 protein: CATRGEGNTEAFF
CDR3 DNA: TGTGCCACTAGGGGTGAGGGGAACACTGAAGCTTTCTTT

D gene: TRBD1
J gene: TRBJ2-6
V gene: TRBV5-4
clone size: -
CDR3 protein: CASSSGQGTSGANVLTF
CDR3 DNA: TGTGCCAGCAGCTCGGGACAGGGCACCTCTGGGGCCAACGTCCTGACTTTC

D gene: -
J gene: TRBJ2-2
V gene: TRBV5-4
clone size: -
CDR3 protein: CASSLEQGNTGELFF
CDR3 DNA: TGTGCCAGCAGCTTGGAACAGGGGAACACCGGGGAGCTGTTTTTT

D gene: -
J gene: TRBJ1-2
V gene: TRBV15
clone size: -
CDR3 protein: CATSREGVGGRYYGYTF
CDR3 DNA: TGTGCCACCAGCAGAGAAGGGGTGGGCGGTCGCTACTATGGCTACACCTTC

D gene: TRBD1
J gene: TRBJ1-2
V gene: TRBV19
clone size: -
CDR3 protein: CASSRDRGVYGYTF
CDR3 DNA: TGTGCCAGTAGTCGGGACAGGGGGGTCTATGGCTACACCTTC

D gene: -
J gene: TRBJ2-2
V gene: TRBV24-1
clone size: -
CDR3 protein: CATSRGTNTGELFF
CDR3 DNA: TGTGCCACCAGTAGGGGAACGAACACCGGGGAGCTGTTTTTT

D gene: -
J gene: TRBJ1-5
V gene: TRBV6-2/TRBV6-3
clone size: -
CDR3 protein: CASSYQDQPQHF
CDR3 DNA: TGTGCCAGCAGTTATCAGGATCAGCCCCAGCATTTT

D gene: -
J gene: TRBJ2-5
V gene: TRBV29-1
clone size: -
CDR3 protein: CSVDRETQYF
CDR3 DNA: TGCAGCGTTGACCGGGAGACCCAGTACTTC

D gene: -
J gene: TRBJ1-2
V gene: TRBV30
clone size: few
CDR3 protein: CAWQYDRYGYTF
CDR3 DNA: TGTGCCTGGCAATATGACAGATATGGCTACACCTTC

D gene: -
J gene: TRBJ2-4
V gene: TRBV11-3
clone size: -
CDR3 protein: CASSLAGSGKNIQYF
CDR3 DNA: TGTGCCAGCAGCTTAGCGGGATCCGGCAAAAACATTCAGTACTTC

D gene: -
J gene: TRBJ1-1
V gene: TRBV29-1
clone size: -
CDR3 protein: CSVTTVEAFF
CDR3 DNA: TGCAGCGTCACGACTGTCGAAGCTTTCTTT

D gene: -
J gene: TRBJ1-5
V gene: TRBV6-6
clone size: -
CDR3 protein: CASSQDRTGNQPQHF
CDR3 DNA: TGTGCCAGCAGCCAAGACAGGACGGGCAATCAGCCCCAGCATTTT

D gene: TRBD2
J gene: TRBJ2-1
V gene: TRBV5-1
clone size: -
CDR3 protein: CASSFLAGVENEQFF
CDR3 DNA: TGCGCCAGCAGCTTTCTAGCGGGAGTAGAAAATGAGCAGTTCTTC

D gene: TRBD2
J gene: TRBJ2-3
V gene: TRBV12-5
clone size: -
CDR3 protein: CASGLGLATDTQYF
CDR3 DNA: TGTGCTAGTGGTTTGGGACTAGCGACAGATACGCAGTATTTT

D gene: TRBD1
J gene: TRBJ2-1
V gene: TRBV10-3
clone size: -
CDR3 protein: CAISEGTGNNEQFF
CDR3 DNA: TGTGCCATCAGTGAAGGGACAGGGAACAATGAGCAGTTCTTC

D gene: -
J gene: TRBJ2-1
V gene: TRBV27
clone size: -
CDR3 protein: CASSGSLAGTYNEQFF
CDR3 DNA: TGTGCCAGCAGTGGATCCCTGGCGGGTACCTACAATGAGCAGTTCTTC

D gene: -
J gene: TRBJ2-5
V gene: TRBV28
clone size: -
CDR3 protein: CASSLRRETQYF
CDR3 DNA: TGTGCCAGCAGTTTACGTCGGGAGACCCAGTACTTC

D gene: TRBD1
J gene: TRBJ2-7
V gene: TRBV25-1
clone size: -
CDR3 protein: CASSAGGTGGSYEQYF
CDR3 DNA: TGTGCCAGCAGTGCCGGGGGAACAGGGGGCTCCTACGAGCAGTACTTC

D gene: -
J gene: TRBJ1-1
V gene: TRBV11-2
clone size: -
CDR3 protein: CASTGQGGLNTEAFF
CDR3 DNA: TGTGCCAGCACAGGGCAGGGAGGACTGAACACTGAAGCTTTCTTT

D gene: -
J gene: TRBJ2-7
V gene: TRBV7-9
clone size: -
CDR3 protein: CASSFDRHHSEQYF
CDR3 DNA: TGTGCCAGCAGCTTTGACAGGCACCATTCCGAGCAGTACTTC

D gene: -
J gene: TRBJ1-6
V gene: TRBV19
clone size: -
CDR3 protein: CASSISDSGSYNSPLHF
CDR3 DNA: TGTGCCAGTAGTATATCAGATTCGGGCTCCTATAATTCACCCCTCCACTTT

D gene: -
J gene: TRBJ2-3
V gene: TRBV7-2
clone size: -
CDR3 protein: CASSLAGLALITSTDTQYF
CDR3 DNA: TGTGCCAGCAGCTTAGCAGGCCTAGCGCTCATCACTAGCACAGATACGCAGTATTTT

D gene: -
J gene: TRBJ2-2
V gene: TRBV6-5
clone size: -
CDR3 protein: CASSYGFLSPVGELFF
CDR3 DNA: TGTGCCAGCAGTTACGGTTTCCTTAGCCCCGTAGGGGAGCTGTTTTTT

D gene: TRBD1
J gene: TRBJ2-3
V gene: TRBV24-1
clone size: -
CDR3 protein: CATRSGTGSSTDTQYF
CDR3 DNA: TGTGCCACCAGATCCGGGACAGGAAGTAGCACAGATACGCAGTATTTT

D gene: -
J gene: TRBJ2-1
V gene: TRBV6-1
clone size: -
CDR3 protein: CASSGVWRAGLIEQFF
CDR3 DNA: TGTGCCAGCAGTGGAGTTTGGCGGGCCGGACTTATTGAGCAGTTCTTC

D gene: TRBD1
J gene: TRBJ1-6
V gene: TRBV7-3
clone size: -
CDR3 protein: CASSPGQGSPLHF
CDR3 DNA: TGTGCCAGCAGCCCCGGACAGGGTTCACCCCTCCACTTT

D gene: TRBD2
J gene: TRBJ2-7
V gene: TRBV28
clone size: -
CDR3 protein: CASRKRGLTYEQYF
CDR3 DNA: TGTGCCAGCAGGAAGCGGGGGCTTACCTACGAGCAGTACTTC

D gene: -
J gene: TRBJ2-3
V gene: TRBV24-1
clone size: -
CDR3 protein: CATSDRTDPTSTDTQYF
CDR3 DNA: TGTGCCACCAGTGATCGGACAGACCCTACTAGCACAGATACGCAGTATTTT

D gene: TRBD1
J gene: TRBJ2-7
V gene: TRBV5-5
clone size: -
CDR3 protein: CASSHPGQGSYEQYF
CDR3 DNA: TGTGCCAGCAGCCACCCGGGACAGGGGTCCTACGAGCAGTACTTC

D gene: -
J gene: TRBJ2-7
V gene: TRBV11-2
clone size: many
CDR3 protein: CASSLFPGEQYF
CDR3 DNA: TGTGCCAGCAGCTTATTCCCGGGCGAGCAGTACTTC

D gene: TRBD1
J gene: TRBJ1-1
V gene: TRBV19
clone size: -
CDR3 protein: CASTPGGQGTTEAFF
CDR3 DNA: TGTGCCAGTACACCCGGGGGACAGGGGACCACTGAAGCTTTCTTT

D gene: TRBD1
J gene: TRBJ1-4
V gene: TRBV4-2
clone size: -
CDR3 protein: CASSQGDRAGEKLFF
CDR3 DNA: TGTGCCAGCAGCCAAGGGGACAGGGCAGGTGAAAAACTGTTTTTT

D gene: -
J gene: TRBJ2-3
V gene: TRBV28
clone size: -
CDR3 protein: CASNILGRASTDTQYF
CDR3 DNA: TGTGCCAGCAATATCCTGGGCAGGGCTAGCACAGATACGCAGTATTTT

D gene: TRBD1
J gene: TRBJ1-2
V gene: TRBV11-2
clone size: few
CDR3 protein: CASSLGSTGNYGYTF
CDR3 DNA: TGTGCCAGCAGCTTAGGCTCGACAGGGAACTATGGCTACACCTTC

D gene: TRBD2
J gene: TRBJ2-3
V gene: TRBV7-2
clone size: -
CDR3 protein: CASSLVGGIDTQYF
CDR3 DNA: TGTGCCAGCAGCTTAGTCGGGGGGATAGATACGCAGTATTTT

D gene: TRBD1
J gene: TRBJ1-3
V gene: TRBV4-1
clone size: -
CDR3 protein: CASSQDIAGGVNIRNTIYF
CDR3 DNA: TGCGCCAGCAGCCAAGATATCGCAGGGGGCGTGAATATCAGAAACACCATATATTTT

D gene: -
J gene: TRBJ2-7
V gene: TRBV28
clone size: -
CDR3 protein: CASSLGQRFYEQYF
CDR3 DNA: TGTGCCAGCAGTTTAGGGCAGAGATTCTACGAGCAGTACTTC

D gene: -
J gene: TRBJ1-1
V gene: TRBV28
clone size: once
CDR3 protein: CASRIGGRETAFF
CDR3 DNA: TGTGCCAGCAGAATCGGGGGGCGAGAGACGGCTTTCTTT

D gene: -
J gene: TRBJ2-7
V gene: TRBV9
clone size: -
CDR3 protein: CASSQRGRPYEQYF
CDR3 DNA: TGTGCCAGCAGCCAACGGGGGAGACCCTACGAGCAGTACTTC

D gene: -
J gene: TRBJ1-6
V gene: TRBV28
clone size: -
CDR3 protein: CASTSPRGPLHF
CDR3 DNA: TGTGCCAGCACATCCCCCAGGGGACCCCTCCACTTT

D gene: -
J gene: TRBJ2-4
V gene: TRBV2
clone size: -
CDR3 protein: CASSTQTVAKNIQYF
CDR3 DNA: TGTGCCAGCAGTACCCAGACAGTAGCCAAAAACATTCAGTACTTC

D gene: -
J gene: TRBJ2-5
V gene: TRBV1
clone size: -
CDR3 protein: CTSSSSGLAAQETQYF
CDR3 DNA: TGCACCAGCAGCAGCTCGGGACTAGCGGCACAAGAGACCCAGTACTTC